Following are 8 T cell receptor beta chains from one sample sequenced in a study of cytomegalovirus exposure and HLA in healthy donors. It was with 60 Vbeta and 13 Jbeta primers that the PCR ran. TCRdb's table, derived via immunoSEQ multiplex PCR, lists solely in-frame clones and lacks some. The sample carries around 150,000 clones, roughly 80% recorded once. Sequenced: PBMCs. These receptor sequences come from a male donor in good health and CMV-seronegative.

The genes are TRBV6-4 and TRBJ2-3, with 9 bases lining up with TRBD2. V lost 2 bases, J lost 6 bases, and 6 bases stayed unmatched. The CDR3 spans 15 residues. The germline V gene has CDR1 MRHNA and CDR2 SNTAGT. In DNA form, the CDR3 reads TGTGCCAGCAGTGACCTGGCGGGGGGGTCGGATACGCAGTATTTT. It yields the protein CASSDLAGGSDTQYF.

V usage is TRBV9 and J usage is TRBJ2-7, with 9 bases lining up with TRBD1. This CDR3 is 16 amino acids long. V lost 2 bases and J lost 0; bases outside the gene matches: 6. Germline lookup yields CDR1 SGDLS and CDR2 YYNGEE. The CDR3 DNA reads TGTGCCAGCAGCGTTTCCGGGACAGGGATCTCCTACGAGCAGTACTTC. Translated: CASSVSGTGISYEQYF.

This clone was seen a few times. The chain employs TRBV5-1 and TRBJ2-5, with a weak D call TRBD1 (6 bases). This CDR3 has 15 amino acids. Germline lookup yields CDR1 SGHRS and CDR2 YFSETQ. Trimming shortened V by 2 bases and J by 5 bases, and 16 bases separated the two germline ends. Here the CDR3 reads CASSFGTDSVETQYF. The DNA of the CDR3 is TGCGCCAGCAGCTTTGGGACGGACAGTGTCGAGACCCAGTACTTC.

The genes are TRBV18 and TRBJ2-5; unclear D gene. Trimming removed 2 bases from V and 5 bases from J, with 6 bases in between. The germline V gene encodes CDR1 KGHSH and CDR2 LQKENI. There are 12 residues in the CDR3. The CDR3 loop reads CASSPYEETQYF. The CDR3 nucleotides read TGTGCCAGCTCACCATACGAGGAGACCCAGTACTTC.

The rearrangement joins TRBV19 to TRBJ2-2, with a possible D match to TRBD1 (5 bases). V dropped 6 bases and J dropped 1 base, with 18 bases sitting between them. CDR3 size: 17 residues. The germline gives CDR1 LNHDA, CDR2 SQIVND (reference sequence). The CDR3 protein is CASRSFVGRGNTGELFF. The CDR3 nucleotides are TGTGCCAGTAGATCCTTCGTGGGAAGGGGGAACACCGGGGAGCTGTTTTTT.

The gene calls are TRBV11-3 and TRBJ2-1, with TRBD1 identical over 7 bases. CDR3 length equals 13 residues. The V gene's germline CDR1 is SGHNT and CDR2 YENEEA. The V gene end was trimmed by 5 bases and the J gene end by 7 bases; junction bases not matched to a gene: 5. The chain's CDR3 is CASSRDSDNEQFF. The DNA for the CDR3 is TGTGCCAGCAGCCGGGACAGCGATAATGAGCAGTTCTTC.

The CDR3 nucleotides read TGTGCCAGCAGCGGAACGCAGGGCCCTCGCAATCAGCCCCAGCATTTT. It encodes CASSGTQGPRNQPQHF. The chain has TRBV7-8 and TRBJ1-5; D perhaps matches TRBD1 (5 bases). The V end was cut by 5 bases, the J end by 2 bases, with 16 bases between. Looked up from germline, CDR1 is SGHVS and CDR2 is FQNEAQ. There are 16 residues in the CDR3.

The rearrangement uses TRBV7-2 and TRBJ2-1, with 8 bases matching TRBD2. Losses at the gene ends were 2 bases for V and 8 bases for J; bases not matched to a gene: 8. The V gene's germline CDR1 is SGHTA and CDR2 FQGNSA. The CDR3 has 15 residues. Here the CDR3 DNA reads TGTGCCAGCAGCTTAACTCGGGGGGGAGGGGATGAGCAGTTCTTC. It codes for CASSLTRGGGDEQFF.